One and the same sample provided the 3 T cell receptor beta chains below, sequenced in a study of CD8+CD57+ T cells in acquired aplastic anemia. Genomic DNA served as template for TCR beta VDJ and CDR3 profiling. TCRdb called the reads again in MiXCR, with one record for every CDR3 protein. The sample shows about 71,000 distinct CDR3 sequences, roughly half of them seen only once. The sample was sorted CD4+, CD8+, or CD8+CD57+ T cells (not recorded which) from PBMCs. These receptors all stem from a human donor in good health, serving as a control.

The CDR3 bases are TGTGCCACCAGCAGAGGTACAGGGGCGCCGACCGACGAGCAGTACTTC. This sequence encodes CATSRGTGAPTDEQYF. The chain recombines TRBV15 with TRBJ2-7; 7 bases fit TRBD1. The trim removed 1 base at V and 5 bases at J, leaving 11 bases unmatched. This CDR3 spans 16 amino acids. The germline V gene has CDR1 LNHNV and CDR2 YYDKDF (reference sequence).

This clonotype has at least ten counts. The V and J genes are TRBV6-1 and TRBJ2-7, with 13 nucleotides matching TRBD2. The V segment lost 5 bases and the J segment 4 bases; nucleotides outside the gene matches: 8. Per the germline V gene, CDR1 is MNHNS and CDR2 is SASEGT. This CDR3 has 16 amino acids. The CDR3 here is CASSKILGLAGYEQYF. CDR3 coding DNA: TGTGCCAGCAGTAAGATTCTGGGACTAGCGGGGTACGAGCAGTACTTC.

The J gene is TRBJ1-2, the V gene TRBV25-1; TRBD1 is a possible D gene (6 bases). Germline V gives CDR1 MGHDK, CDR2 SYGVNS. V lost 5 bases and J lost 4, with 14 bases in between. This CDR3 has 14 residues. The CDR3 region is CASSYPQGLYGYTF. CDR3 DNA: TGTGCCAGCAGTTATCCACAGGGCCTCTATGGCTACACCTTC.